This T cell receptor (beta chain) is drawn from a study of OX40 agonist ivuxolimab in advanced cancers. Here immunoSEQ multiplex PCR was the method, and the copy in TCRdb shows in-frame clones only, minus some. The profile shows approximately 69,000 clones, over 90% of them singletons. Germline CDR1 is SNHLY and CDR2 is FYNNEI. The V end lost 4 bases, the J end lost 3 bases, and 13 bases lay between the germline ends. The CDR3 is made up of 15 amino acids. V usage is TRBV2 and J usage is TRBJ2-1; D not certain. The material sequenced was CD4+ or CD8+ T cells sorted from blood, taken in a trial of the OX40 agonist ivuxolimab. This sequence was found in an adult with an advanced solid tumor such as melanoma, head and neck, liver or kidney cancer. Written as DNA, the CDR3 is TGTGCCAGCAGTGGTTCAGGTGTTGGCTACAATGAGCAGTTCTTC. It translates to CASSGSGVGYNEQFF.